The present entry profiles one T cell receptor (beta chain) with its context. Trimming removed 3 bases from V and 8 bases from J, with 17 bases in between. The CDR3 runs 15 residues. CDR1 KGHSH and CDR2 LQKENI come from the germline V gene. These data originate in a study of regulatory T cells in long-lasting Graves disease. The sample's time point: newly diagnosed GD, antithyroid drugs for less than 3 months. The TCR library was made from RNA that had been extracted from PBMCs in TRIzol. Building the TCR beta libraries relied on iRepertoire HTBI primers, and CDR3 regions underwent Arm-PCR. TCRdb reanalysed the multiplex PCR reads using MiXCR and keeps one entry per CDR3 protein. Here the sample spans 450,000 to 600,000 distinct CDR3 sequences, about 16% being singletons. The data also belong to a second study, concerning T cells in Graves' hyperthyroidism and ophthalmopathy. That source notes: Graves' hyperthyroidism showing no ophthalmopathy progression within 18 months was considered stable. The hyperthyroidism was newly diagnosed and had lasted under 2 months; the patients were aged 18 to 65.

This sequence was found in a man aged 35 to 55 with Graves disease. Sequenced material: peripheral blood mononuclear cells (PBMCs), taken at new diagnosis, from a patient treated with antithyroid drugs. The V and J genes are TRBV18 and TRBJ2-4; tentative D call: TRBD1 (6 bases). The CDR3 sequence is CASSPGHRERDIQYF. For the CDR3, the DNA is TGTGCCAGCTCACCCGGTCACAGGGAACGTGACATTCAGTACTTC. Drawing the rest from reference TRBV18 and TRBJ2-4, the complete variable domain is NAGVMQNPRHLVRRRGQEARLRCSPMKGHSHVYWYRQLPEEGLKFMVYLQKENIIDESGMPKERFSAEFPKEGPSILRIQQVVRGDSAAYFCASSPGHRERDIQYFGAGTRLSVL.